This is a list of T cell receptor beta chains from one sample in a study. TCRdb itself ran the RT-PCR reads through MiXCR, one entry per CDR3 protein. This table holds approximately 720,000 distinct CDR3 sequences, approximately 15% found once. The sample comprised memory CD4+ T cells from blood. Receptors originate from a female donor in good health, serving as a healthy control. The CDR3 runs from the conserved cysteine through the conserved F or W. A D gene is named only where the DNA matches it firmly. The size of a clone is reported for some rows only, either as once, few or many, or as a class for expanded clones.

>TRBJ2-1|-|13|TRBV5-1|few
CASSPMGYNEQFF
TGCGCCAGCAGCCCCATGGGTTACAATGAGCAGTTCTTC
>TRBJ2-7|-|13|TRBV3-1|few
CASSQNRWYEQYF
TGTGCCAGCAGCCAAAATCGTTGGTACGAGCAGTACTTC
>TRBJ2-5|TRBD2|20|TRBV4-3|many
CASSQDLTSSGSAHGETQYF
TGCGCCAGCAGCCAAGATCTTACTAGTAGCGGGAGCGCTCACGGAGAGACCCAGTACTTC
>TRBJ2-7|-|14|TRBV5-4|-
CASSLEGPRYEQYF
TGTGCCAGCAGCTTGGAAGGACCCCGCTACGAGCAGTACTTC
>TRBJ2-1|-|15|TRBV4-1|many
CASSQVGLSYNEQFF
TGCGCCAGCAGCCAAGTAGGCCTATCCTACAATGAGCAGTTCTTC
>TRBJ2-5|-|15|TRBV6-6|few
CASSYGTRGQETQYF
TGTGCCAGCAGTTACGGGACTCGGGGGCAAGAGACCCAGTACTTC
>TRBJ2-2|-|13|TRBV24-1|few
CATSDVTAGELFF
TGTGCCACCAGTGATGTTACAGCCGGGGAGCTGTTTTTT
>TRBJ2-7|-|13|TRBV6-5|-
CASSKGQLTEQYF
TGTGCCAGCAGTAAAGGACAGCTCACCGAGCAGTACTTC
>TRBJ2-3|TRBD2|17|TRBV5-1|few
CASSLGGLADSTDTQYF
TGCGCCAGCAGCTTGGGGGGACTAGCAGATAGCACAGATACGCAGTATTTT
>TRBJ2-5|-|15|TRBV27|few
CASTMLGSGQETQYF
TGTGCCAGCACGATGTTGGGATCGGGCCAAGAGACCCAGTACTTC
>TRBJ1-5|TRBD1|15|TRBV6-2/TRBV6-3|few
CASSTRTGANQPQHF
TGTGCCAGCAGTACACGGACAGGGGCGAATCAGCCCCAGCATTTT
>TRBJ1-1|TRBD1|14|TRBV2|-
CASSAQTGETEAFF
TGTGCCAGCAGTGCCCAGACAGGGGAAACTGAAGCTTTCTTT
>TRBJ1-1|-|13|TRBV6-5|many
CASSLSGRVEAFF
TGTGCCAGCAGTTTAAGCGGCAGAGTAGAAGCTTTCTTT
>TRBJ2-5|-|10|TRBV20-1|-
CSAKTETQYF
TGCAGTGCTAAAACAGAGACCCAGTACTTC
>TRBJ1-2|-|16|TRBV7-2|-
CASSLAIRGAFNGYTF
TGTGCCAGCAGCTTAGCGATAAGGGGGGCGTTTAATGGCTACACCTTC
>TRBJ1-2|-|14|TRBV7-2|-
CASSAQGGAYGYTF
TGTGCCAGCAGCGCACAGGGAGGGGCCTATGGCTACACCTTC
>TRBJ1-3|-|15|TRBV12-3/TRBV12-4|few
CASRYSTVPGNTIYF
TGTGCCAGCAGATACTCGACCGTCCCTGGAAACACCATATATTTT
>TRBJ1-5|TRBD1|17|TRBV3-1|-
CASSQGSGGGGNQPQHF
TGTGCCAGCAGCCAAGGTTCAGGGGGGGGGGGCAATCAGCCCCAGCATTTT
>TRBJ1-5|-|15|TRBV12-3/TRBV12-4|few
CASSLLQDSNQPQHF
TGTGCCAGCAGTTTATTACAGGATAGCAATCAGCCCCAGCATTTT
>TRBJ1-1|TRBD1|16|TRBV14|-
CASSFRDRVANTEAFF
TGTGCCAGCAGCTTCCGGGACAGGGTTGCGAACACTGAAGCTTTCTTT
>TRBJ2-1|TRBD1|15|TRBV15|many
CATSSGTGSYNEQFF
TGTGCCACCAGCAGCGGGACAGGGTCCTACAATGAGCAGTTCTTC
>TRBJ2-3|-|14|TRBV19|-
CASSRRDITDTQYF
TGTGCCAGTAGCAGAAGGGACATCACAGATACGCAGTATTTT
>TRBJ2-7|-|15|TRBV12-3/TRBV12-4|few
CASSLFEEGGYEQYF
TGTGCCAGCAGTTTATTTGAAGAGGGGGGATACGAGCAGTACTTC
>TRBJ2-7|-|14|TRBV6-5|-
CASSHRALSYEQYF
TGTGCCAGCAGCCACCGGGCGCTTTCATACGAGCAGTACTTC
>TRBJ1-1|TRBD1|14|TRBV20-1|few
CSAYRQGVDTEAFF
TGCAGTGCTTATAGACAGGGAGTTGACACTGAAGCTTTCTTT
>TRBJ2-5|-|15|TRBV6-5|many
CASSYRQGRWETQYF
TGTGCCAGCAGTTACAGGCAGGGGAGGTGGGAGACCCAGTACTTC
>TRBJ2-3|-|11|TRBV10-3|many
CATRGQDTQYF
TGTGCCACCCGGGGGCAAGATACGCAGTATTTT
>TRBJ1-2|-|13|TRBV12-3/TRBV12-4|-
CASLRDEQRGYTF
TGTGCCAGTTTAAGGGACGAACAACGTGGCTACACCTTC
>TRBJ2-5|-|13|TRBV20-1|few
CSARDWQQGTQYF
TGCAGTGCTAGAGATTGGCAGCAGGGGACCCAGTACTTC
>TRBJ1-2|-|15|TRBV5-1|many
CASSPTGTLTYGYTF
TGCGCCAGCAGCCCGACCGGGACACTTACTTATGGCTACACCTTC
>TRBJ1-5|-|15|TRBV5-1|few
CASSFNGHSNQPQHF
TGCGCCAGCAGCTTCAACGGTCATAGCAATCAGCCCCAGCATTTT
>TRBJ2-7|TRBD2|15|TRBV7-9|-
CASSATSGHTYEQYF
TGTGCCAGCAGCGCGACTAGCGGGCATACCTACGAGCAGTACTTC
>TRBJ2-3|-|15|TRBV6-5|few
CASSYSPGMTDTQYF
TGTGCCAGCAGTTACTCACCGGGAATGACAGATACGCAGTATTTT
>TRBJ2-5|TRBD1|14|TRBV19|-
CATLDRGGGLVKYF
TGTGCCACCCTAGACAGGGGTGGGGGCCTGGTTAAGTACTTC
>TRBJ2-3|-|15|TRBV9|-
CASSYWSKRTDTQYF
TGTGCCAGCAGCTACTGGTCTAAGAGAACAGATACGCAGTATTTT
>TRBJ2-1|-|15|TRBV7-2|many
CASSFGGSSYNEQFF
TGTGCCAGCAGCTTTGGCGGCAGCTCCTACAATGAGCAGTTCTTC
>TRBJ2-1|-|15|TRBV27|many
CASSRMTGEYNEQFF
TGTGCCAGCAGTCGAATGACGGGAGAGTACAATGAGCAGTTCTTC
>TRBJ2-3|-|12|TRBV12-3/TRBV12-4|many
CASSLTTATQYF
TGTGCCAGCAGTTTAACGACGGCCACGCAGTATTTT
>TRBJ2-3|-|14|TRBV7-6|many
CASSSAESTDTQYF
TGTGCCAGCAGTTCTGCTGAGAGCACAGATACGCAGTATTTT
>TRBJ2-1|-|12|TRBV7-2|-
CASSPRTDEQFF
TGTGCCAGCAGCCCGAGGACGGATGAGCAGTTCTTC
>TRBJ2-7|TRBD2|14|TRBV20-1|few
CSATPSGISYEQYF
TGCAGTGCTACCCCTAGCGGCATTTCCTACGAGCAGTACTTC
>TRBJ2-7|-|13|TRBV12-3/TRBV12-4|many
CASSLWGAYEQYF
TGTGCCAGCAGTTTATGGGGGGCCTACGAGCAGTACTTC
>TRBJ2-4|-|13|TRBV7-2|few
CASRRGQMDIQYF
TGTGCCAGCAGACGGGGCCAGATGGACATTCAGTACTTC